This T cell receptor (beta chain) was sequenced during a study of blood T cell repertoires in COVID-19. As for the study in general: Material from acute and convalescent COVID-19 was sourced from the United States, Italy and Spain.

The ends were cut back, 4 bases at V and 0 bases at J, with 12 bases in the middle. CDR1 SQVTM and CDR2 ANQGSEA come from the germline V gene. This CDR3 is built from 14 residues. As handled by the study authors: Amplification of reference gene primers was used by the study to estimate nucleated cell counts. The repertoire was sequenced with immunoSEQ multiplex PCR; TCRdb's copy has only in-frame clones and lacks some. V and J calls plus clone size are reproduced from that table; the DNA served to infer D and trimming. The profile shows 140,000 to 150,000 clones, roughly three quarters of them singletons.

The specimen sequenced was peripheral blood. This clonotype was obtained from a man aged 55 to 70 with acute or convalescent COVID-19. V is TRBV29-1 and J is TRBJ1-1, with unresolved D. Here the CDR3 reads CSVVQNGMNTEAFF. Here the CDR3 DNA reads TGCAGCGTTGTACAGAATGGCATGAACACTGAAGCTTTCTTT.